This T cell receptor (beta chain) stems from a study of T cell repertoires in cytomegalovirus infection. Study-level background: Public TCR beta signature analysis indicated the presence of both CMV infection and matching HLA type.

Details on this clonotype: Antigen: not known.

V lost 0 bases and J 7 bases, leaving 18 bases between the germline ends. This CDR3 has 16 amino acids. Per the germline V gene, CDR1 is MNHNS and CDR2 is SASEGT. Study-level results: Within the response measured ex vivo, HLA-C-restricted CMV-specific TCR beta clonotypes were dominant. Cumulative public TCR beta family frequency identified CMV carriers with the relevant HLA.

One entry per CDR3 protein, called by TCRdb with MiXCR from the reads. Here the sample spans hundreds of thousands of distinct CDR3 sequences, approximately 24% being singletons. This receptor was identified in a human donor in good health (CMV status not recorded). Some clones in this sample may be carry-over from other donors' samples. The sequenced sample consisted of CD8+ T cells from PBMCs. V gene TRBV6-1 combines with J gene TRBJ1-2, with a possible D match to TRBD1 (6 bases). CDR3 loop: CASSEAEPGQPFGYTF. The CDR3 DNA sequence: TGTGCCAGCAGTGAAGCGGAACCGGGACAACCTTTTGGCTACACCTTC.